Listed here is a single T cell receptor (beta chain). Trimming took off 5 bases at V and 6 bases at J, with 8 bases between the two ends. The CDR3 is made up of 12 amino acids. CDR1 is MNHNY and CDR2 is SVGAGI in the germline V gene (reference sequence). Method: immunoSEQ multiplex PCR; TCRdb's copy keeps in-frame clones and lacks some. This sample yields 35,000 to 40,000 clones, of which 70% to 90% are seen a single time; over 9.5% belongs to the top ten. These data originate in a study of blood T cell repertoires in COVID-19. Study details: Sites in the United States, Italy and Spain provided acute and convalescent COVID-19 samples.

Sequencing was performed on peripheral blood. The chain joins TRBV6-6 to TRBJ2-1; no reliable D call. The receptor was derived from a man aged 55 to 69 with active COVID-19. The CDR3 spells CASSPQFNEQFF. Written as DNA, the CDR3 is TGTGCCAGCAGTCCCCAATTCAATGAGCAGTTCTTC.